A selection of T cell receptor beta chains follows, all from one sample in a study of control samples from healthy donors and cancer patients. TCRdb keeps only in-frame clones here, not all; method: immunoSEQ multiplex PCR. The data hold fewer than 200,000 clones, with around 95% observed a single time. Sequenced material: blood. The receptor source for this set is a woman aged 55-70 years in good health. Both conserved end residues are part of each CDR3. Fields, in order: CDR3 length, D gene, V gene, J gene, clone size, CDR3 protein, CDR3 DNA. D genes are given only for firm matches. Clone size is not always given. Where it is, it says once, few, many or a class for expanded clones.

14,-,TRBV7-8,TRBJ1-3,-,CASRQQGSGNTIYF,TGTGCCAGCAGGCAACAGGGCTCTGGAAACACCATATATTTT
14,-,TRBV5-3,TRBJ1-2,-,CARSKWWAPFGYTF,TGTGCCAGAAGCAAATGGTGGGCCCCATTTGGCTACACCTTC
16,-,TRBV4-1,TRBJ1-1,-,CASSQFTGGANTEAFF,TGCGCCAGCAGCCAATTCACCGGAGGGGCGAACACTGAAGCTTTCTTT
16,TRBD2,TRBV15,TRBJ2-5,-,CAASRDRAGAGETQYF,TGTGCCGCCAGCAGAGATCGAGCGGGGGCCGGGGAGACCCAGTACTTC
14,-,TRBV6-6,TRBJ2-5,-,CASSFPGRQETQYF,TGTGCCAGCAGTTTCCCGGGACGCCAAGAGACCCAGTACTTC
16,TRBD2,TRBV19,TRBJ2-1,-,CASSISSGGSYNEQFF,TGTGCCAGTAGTATCTCTAGCGGGGGTTCCTACAATGAGCAGTTCTTC
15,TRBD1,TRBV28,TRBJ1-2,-,CASSLVGTGQGGYTF,TGTGCCAGCAGTTTAGTTGGGACAGGGCAAGGGGGCTACACCTTC
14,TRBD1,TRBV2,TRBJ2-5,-,CASSPRDRQETQYF,TGTGCCAGCTCGCCCCGGGACAGACAAGAGACCCAGTACTTC
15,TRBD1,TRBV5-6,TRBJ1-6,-,CASSLSLTGASPLHF,TGTGCCAGCAGCTTGTCCCTGACAGGGGCATCACCCCTCCACTTT
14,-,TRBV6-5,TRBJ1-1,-,CASSPQELNTEAFF,TGTGCCAGCAGTCCCCAGGAGTTAAACACTGAAGCTTTCTTT
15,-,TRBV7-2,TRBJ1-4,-,CASSLVGRSNEKLFF,TGTGCCAGCAGCTTAGTGGGCAGATCTAATGAAAAACTGTTTTTT
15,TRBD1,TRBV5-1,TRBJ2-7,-,CASSWGDRDSYEQYF,TGCGCCAGCAGCTGGGGGGACAGGGACAGCTACGAGCAGTACTTC
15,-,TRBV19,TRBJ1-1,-,CASRSGHYMNTEAFF,TGTGCCAGTCGATCGGGGCACTACATGAACACTGAAGCTTTCTTT
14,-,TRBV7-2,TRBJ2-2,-,CASSKRAPTGELFF,TGTGCCAGCAGCAAACGGGCCCCCACCGGGGAGCTGTTTTTT
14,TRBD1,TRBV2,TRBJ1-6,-,CASKGQVDNSPLHF,TGTGCCAGCAAAGGACAGGTAGATAATTCACCCCTCCACTTT
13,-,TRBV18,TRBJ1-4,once,CASSPASDEKLFF,TGTGCCAGCTCACCCGCGTCTGATGAAAAACTGTTTTTT
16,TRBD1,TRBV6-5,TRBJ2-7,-,CASSYASGTGGYEQYF,TGTGCCAGCAGTTACGCTTCCGGGACAGGGGGCTACGAGCAGTACTTC
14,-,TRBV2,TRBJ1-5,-,CASNPTDSNQPQHF,TGTGCCAGCAACCCTACCGATAGCAATCAGCCCCAGCATTTT
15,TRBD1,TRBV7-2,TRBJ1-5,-,CASSLGWAGGRPQHF,TGTGCCAGCAGCTTAGGATGGGCAGGGGGACGACCCCAGCATTTT
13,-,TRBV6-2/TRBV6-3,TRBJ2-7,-,CASSYQDFYEQYF,TGTGCCAGCAGTTACCAGGACTTTTACGAGCAGTACTTC
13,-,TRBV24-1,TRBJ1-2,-,CATSVGDTYGYTF,TGTGCCACCAGTGTTGGTGATACCTATGGCTACACCTTC
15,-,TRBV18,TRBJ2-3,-,CASSPAGPSTDTQYF,TGTGCCAGCTCACCGGCGGGTCCTAGCACAGATACGCAGTATTTT
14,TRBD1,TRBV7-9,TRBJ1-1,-,CASSLGGAQGAAFF,TGTGCCAGCAGCTTAGGGGGGGCACAGGGGGCGGCTTTCTTT
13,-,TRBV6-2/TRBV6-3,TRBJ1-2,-,CASSFQAPYGYTF,TGTGCCAGCAGCTTTCAGGCGCCCTATGGCTACACCTTC
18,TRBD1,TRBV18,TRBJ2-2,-,CASSPVLTGVSNTGELFF,TGTGCCAGCTCACCAGTCCTAACAGGGGTCAGTAACACCGGGGAGCTGTTTTTT
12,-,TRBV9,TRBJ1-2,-,CASSAQGYGYTF,TGTGCCAGCAGCGCGCAGGGTTATGGCTACACCTTC
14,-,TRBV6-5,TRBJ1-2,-,CASKNSPLVYGYTF,TGTGCCAGCAAGAACAGCCCCCTGGTCTATGGCTACACCTTC
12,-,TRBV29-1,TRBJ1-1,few,CSAPGQNTEAFF,TGCAGCGCACCGGGGCAGAACACTGAAGCTTTCTTT
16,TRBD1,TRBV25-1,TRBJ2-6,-,CASSLTRDSGANVLTF,TGTGCCAGCAGCCTTACACGGGACAGCGGGGCCAACGTCCTGACTTTC
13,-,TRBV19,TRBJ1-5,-,CAVQGYSNQPQHF,TGTGCCGTACAGGGATATAGCAATCAGCCCCAGCATTTT
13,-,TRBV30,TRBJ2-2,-,CAWSVMGTGELFF,TGTGCCTGGAGTGTTATGGGGACCGGGGAGCTGTTTTTT
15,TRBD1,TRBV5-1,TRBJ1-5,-,CASSLEGARGQPQHF,TGCGCCAGCAGCTTGGAGGGGGCGCGCGGTCAGCCCCAGCATTTT
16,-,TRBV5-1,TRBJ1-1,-,CASSLQDSPAVTEAFF,TGCGCCAGCAGCTTACAGGATTCACCCGCAGTCACTGAAGCTTTCTTT
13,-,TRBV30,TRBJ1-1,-,CAWNTQGYTEAFF,TGTGCCTGGAATACCCAGGGGTACACTGAAGCTTTCTTT
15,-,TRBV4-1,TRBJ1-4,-,CASSQDGQLSEKLFF,TGCGCCAGCAGCCAAGATGGCCAGTTGAGTGAAAAACTGTTTTTT
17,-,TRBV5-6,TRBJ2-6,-,CASRRFPGSSGANVLTF,TGTGCCAGCAGAAGGTTCCCGGGGTCCTCTGGGGCCAACGTCCTGACTTTC
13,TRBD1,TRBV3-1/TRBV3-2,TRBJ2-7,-,CASSQRQGIEQYF,TGTGCCAGCAGCCAGAGACAGGGGATCGAGCAGTACTTC
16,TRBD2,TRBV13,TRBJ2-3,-,CASSPWTSGGAETQYF,TGTGCCAGCAGCCCTTGGACTAGCGGGGGGGCTGAGACGCAGTATTTT
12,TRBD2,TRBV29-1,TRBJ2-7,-,CSVLAGSYEQYF,TGCAGCGTTCTAGCGGGCTCATACGAGCAGTACTTC
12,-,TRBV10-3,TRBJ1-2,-,CAIGGQHYGYTF,TGTGCCATCGGCGGGCAACACTATGGCTACACCTTC
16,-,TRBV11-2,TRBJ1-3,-,CASSQDLDSLGNTIYF,TGTGCCAGCAGCCAAGATTTGGACAGCCTTGGAAACACCATATATTTT
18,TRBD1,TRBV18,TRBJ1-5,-,CASSPRFLDRGPNQPQHF,TGTGCCAGCTCACCACGGTTTCTCGATAGGGGGCCTAATCAGCCCCAGCATTTT
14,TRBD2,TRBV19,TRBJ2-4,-,CASSHTSGGPPEYF,TGTGCCAGTAGCCATACTAGCGGGGGGCCTCCCGAGTACTTC
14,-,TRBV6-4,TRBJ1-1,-,CASSDSADNTEAFF,TGTGCCAGCAGTGACTCGGCAGACAACACTGAAGCTTTCTTT
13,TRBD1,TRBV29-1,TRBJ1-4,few,CSVWGQGNEKLFF,TGCAGCGTATGGGGACAGGGTAACGAAAAACTGTTTTTT
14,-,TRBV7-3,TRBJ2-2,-,CASSLGRDTGELFF,TGTGCCAGCAGCTTAGGGCGCGACACCGGGGAGCTGTTTTTT
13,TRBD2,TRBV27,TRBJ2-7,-,CATPGTRGLEQYF,TGTGCCACCCCCGGGACTAGAGGCCTTGAGCAGTACTTC
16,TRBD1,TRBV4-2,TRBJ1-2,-,CASSQGITGGVYGYTF,TGTGCCAGCAGCCAAGGCATTACAGGGGGGGTATATGGCTACACCTTC
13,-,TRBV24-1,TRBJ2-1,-,CATSSGGSNEQFF,TGTGCCACCAGTTCCGGGGGAAGCAATGAGCAGTTCTTC
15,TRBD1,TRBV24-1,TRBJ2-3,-,CATSDRDRGRDTQYF,TGTGCCACCAGTGATCGAGACAGGGGTCGAGATACGCAGTATTTT
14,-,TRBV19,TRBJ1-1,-,CASSIGWQNTEAFF,TGTGCCAGTAGTATTGGGTGGCAGAACACTGAAGCTTTCTTT
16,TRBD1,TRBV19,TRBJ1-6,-,CASSMGQGSYNSPLHF,TGTGCCAGTAGTATGGGACAGGGCTCCTATAATTCACCCCTCCACTTT
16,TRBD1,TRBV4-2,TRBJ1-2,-,CASSQDHRGRNYGYTF,TGTGCCAGCAGCCAAGATCACAGGGGGCGGAACTATGGCTACACCTTC